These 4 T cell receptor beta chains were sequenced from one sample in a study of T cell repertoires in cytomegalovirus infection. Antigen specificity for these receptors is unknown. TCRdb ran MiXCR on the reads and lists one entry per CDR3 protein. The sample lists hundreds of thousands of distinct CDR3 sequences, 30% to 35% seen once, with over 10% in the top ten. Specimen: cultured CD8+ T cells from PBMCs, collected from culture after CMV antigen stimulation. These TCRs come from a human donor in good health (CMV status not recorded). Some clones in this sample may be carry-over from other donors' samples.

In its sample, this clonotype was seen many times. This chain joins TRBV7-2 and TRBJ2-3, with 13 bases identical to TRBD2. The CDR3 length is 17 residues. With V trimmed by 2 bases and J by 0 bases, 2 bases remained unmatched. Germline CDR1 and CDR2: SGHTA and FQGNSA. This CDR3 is CASSLRGLAGSTDTQYF. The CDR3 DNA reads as TGTGCCAGCAGCTTACGGGGACTAGCGGGGAGCACAGATACGCAGTATTTT.

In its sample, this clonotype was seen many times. In DNA form, the CDR3 reads TGCGCCAGCAGCCAAGAGAGGGAGCAGTTCTTC. Amino acids: CASSQEREQFF. V usage is TRBV4-1 and J usage is TRBJ2-1; D is uncertain. The length of the CDR3 is 11 residues. Looked up from germline, CDR1 is MGHRA and CDR2 is YSYEKL. The V gene lost 0 bases and the J gene lost 10 bases, with 4 bases spanning the gap.

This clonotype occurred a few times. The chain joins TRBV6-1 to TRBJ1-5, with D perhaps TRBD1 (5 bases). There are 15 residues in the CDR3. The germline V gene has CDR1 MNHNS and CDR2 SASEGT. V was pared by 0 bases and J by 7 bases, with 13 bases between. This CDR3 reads CASSEAPRVKQPQHF. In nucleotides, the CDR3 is TGTGCCAGCAGTGAAGCCCCCAGGGTGAAACAGCCCCAGCATTTT.

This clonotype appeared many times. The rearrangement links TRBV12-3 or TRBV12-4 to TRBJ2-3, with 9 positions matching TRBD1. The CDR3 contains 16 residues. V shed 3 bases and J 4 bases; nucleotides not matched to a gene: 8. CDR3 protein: CASSLPRDRAPDTQYF. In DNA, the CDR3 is TGTGCCAGCAGTTTGCCTAGGGACAGGGCTCCAGATACGCAGTATTTT.